This TCR beta chain was sequenced in a study of T cells in Graves' hyperthyroidism and ophthalmopathy. Study-level points and caveats: Blood held most thyroid clonotypes expanded above 0.001 frequency. A model of 13 V-J features distinguished ophthalmopathy from stable hyperthyroidism.

Researchers took RNA transcripts and amplified the TCR beta CDR3 regions from them. HTBI primers were employed in a first-round RT-PCR of the TCR CDR3. TCRdb redid the calling of the multiplex PCR reads with MiXCR, one entry per CDR3 protein. Here the sample spans some 50,000 distinct CDR3 sequences, roughly half being singletons. This clonotype was seen many times. What it recognizes is unknown. This sequence was found in a man aged 18-30 years with Graves' hyperthyroidism. The sequenced sample consisted of peripheral blood or thyroid tissue (not recorded which).

The CDR3, as DNA: TGTGCCAGCAGTCTACGGACGGGCAATCAGCCCCAGCATTTT. Residues: CASSLRTGNQPQHF. The gene calls are TRBV27 and TRBJ1-5; D is ambiguous. The germline gives CDR1 MNHEY, CDR2 SMNVEV (reference sequence). The V end lost 5 bases, the J end lost 2 bases, and 10 bases lay between the germline ends. The CDR3 has 14 amino acids.